Reported below is one TCR beta chain. In germline, CDR1 is MNHEY, CDR2 SVGAGI. V lost 6 bases and J 3 bases, leaving 12 bases between the germline ends. CDR3 length: 14 residues. The table came from immunoSEQ multiplex PCR; TCRdb's copy has only in-frame clones and leaves some out. The sample consists of about 95,000 clones, around 82% of them appearing once. The data were obtained in a study of OX40 agonist ivuxolimab in advanced cancers. The rearrangement uses TRBV6-5 and TRBJ1-5; no clear D. The sequence derives from an adult with an advanced solid tumor such as melanoma, head and neck, liver or kidney cancer. The sample here was CD4+ or CD8+ T cells sorted from blood, taken in a trial of the OX40 agonist ivuxolimab. CDR3 nucleotides: TGTGCCAGCAGCAGAACAGCATACAATCAGCCCCAGCATTTT. This gives the protein CASSRTAYNQPQHF.